This TCR beta chain was captured in a study of shared clonotypes between healthy human individuals. J gave up 4 bases and V 10 bases, and 9 bases lay outside the gene matches. Germline CDR1 and CDR2: SNHLY and FYNNEI. The CDR3 contains 14 residues. Method: immunoSEQ multiplex PCR; TCRdb's copy keeps in-frame clones and lacks some. The data contain 2 million to 3 million clones, approximately 93% of them singletons. Negatively enriched CD4+ T cells were divided by CD45RA into naive and memory. The V gene is TRBV2, the J gene TRBJ1-4, with 7 bases identical to TRBD1. The sequence came from a young man in good health. Some clones in this sample may be carry-over from other donors' samples. Sequencing was performed on naive CD4+ T cells from PBMCs. Sample subset: CD45RA+ positively selected. CDR3 nucleotides: TGTGCCACAAAAGGACAGGCGATTAATGAAAAACTGTTTTTT. This encodes CATKGQAINEKLFF.